This T cell receptor (beta chain) was recorded in a study of human T cells and chemical hapten exposure. TCRdb re-called the RACE reads through MiXCR, storing one row per CDR3 protein. Of around 80,000 distinct CDR3 sequences detected, 6.6% appear once; the ten largest clones hold under 1.5%. V was clipped by 5 bases and J by 7 bases; unmatched bases: 12. The CDR3 is 15 residues long. This sample's time point: patch test 2, 6 weeks after DPC sensitization. Treatment in this sample: therapeutic diphenylcyclopropenone sensitization with weekly scalp DPC. This clonotype showed up many times. Source: whole blood, taken in connection with sensitization to the hapten diphenylcyclopropenone (DPC). This TCR was sampled from a woman aged 25 to 45 with alopecia areata. Some clones in this sample may be carry-over from other donors' samples. The V gene is TRBV12-3 or TRBV12-4, the J gene TRBJ2-7; TRBD1 matches at 9 bases. CDR3 residues: CASSTINRGQNEQYF. The CDR3 DNA follows: TGTGCCAGCAGTACCATCAACAGGGGGCAGAATGAGCAGTACTTC.